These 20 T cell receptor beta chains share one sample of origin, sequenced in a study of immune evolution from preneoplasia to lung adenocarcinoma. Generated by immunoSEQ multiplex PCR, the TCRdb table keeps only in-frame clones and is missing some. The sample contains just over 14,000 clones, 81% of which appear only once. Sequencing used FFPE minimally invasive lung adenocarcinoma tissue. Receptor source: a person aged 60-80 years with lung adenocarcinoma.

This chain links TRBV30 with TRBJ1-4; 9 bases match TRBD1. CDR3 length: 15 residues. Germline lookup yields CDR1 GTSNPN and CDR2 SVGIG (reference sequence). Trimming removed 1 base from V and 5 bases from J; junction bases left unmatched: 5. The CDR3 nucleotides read TGTGCCTGGAGTGAAATTGGGACAGGGAATGAAAAACTGTTTTTT. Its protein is CAWSEIGTGNEKLFF. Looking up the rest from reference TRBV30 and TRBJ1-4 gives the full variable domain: SQTIHQWPATLVQPVGSPLSLECTVEGTSNPNLYWYRQAAGRGLQLLFYSVGIGQISSEVPQNLSASRPQDRQFILSSKKLLLSDSGFYLCAWSEIGTGNEKLFFGSGTQLSVL.

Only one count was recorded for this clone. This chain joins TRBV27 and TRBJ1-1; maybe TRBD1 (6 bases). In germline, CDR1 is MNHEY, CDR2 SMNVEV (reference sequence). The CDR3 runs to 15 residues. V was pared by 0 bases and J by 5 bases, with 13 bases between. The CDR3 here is CASSLSGAASTEAFF. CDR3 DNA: TGTGCCAGCAGTTTATCGGGGGCCGCGAGTACTGAAGCTTTCTTT.

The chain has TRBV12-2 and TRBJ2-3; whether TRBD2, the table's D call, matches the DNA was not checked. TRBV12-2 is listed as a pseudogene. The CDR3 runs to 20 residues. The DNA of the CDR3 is TGTGCAAGTCGCACCCACCCAGTCCCCACTAGCGGGGGAACCACAGATACGCAGTATTTT. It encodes CASRTHPVPTSGGTTDTQYF.

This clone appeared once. As DNA, the CDR3 is TGCAGCGTTGTATCGGGAAACACCATATATTTT. Encoded protein: CSVVSGNTIYF. This chain links TRBV29-1 with TRBJ1-3; D not resolved. Germline CDR1 and CDR2: SQVTM and ANQGSEA. V lost 4 bases, J lost 4 bases, and 5 bases lay in between. This CDR3 is 11 amino acids long.

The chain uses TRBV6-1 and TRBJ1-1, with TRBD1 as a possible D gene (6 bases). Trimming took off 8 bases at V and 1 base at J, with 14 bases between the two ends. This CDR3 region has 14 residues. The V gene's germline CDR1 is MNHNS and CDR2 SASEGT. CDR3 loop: CASLYGGGNTEAFF. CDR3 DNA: TGTGCCAGCCTTTACGGGGGCGGGAACACTGAAGCTTTCTTT.

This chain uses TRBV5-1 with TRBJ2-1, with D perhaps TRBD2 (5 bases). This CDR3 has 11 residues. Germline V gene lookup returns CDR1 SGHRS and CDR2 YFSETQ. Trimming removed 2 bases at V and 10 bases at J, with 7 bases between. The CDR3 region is CASSLLGEQFF. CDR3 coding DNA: TGCGCCAGCAGCTTACTAGGGGAGCAGTTCTTC.

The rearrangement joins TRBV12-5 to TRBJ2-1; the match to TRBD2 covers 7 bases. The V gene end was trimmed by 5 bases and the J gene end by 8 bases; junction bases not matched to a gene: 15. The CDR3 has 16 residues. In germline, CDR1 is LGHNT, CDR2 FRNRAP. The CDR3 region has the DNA TGTGCTAGTGGTCCCCGGGACTACTCTAAATTGGATGAGCAGTTCTTC. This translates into CASGPRDYSKLDEQFF.

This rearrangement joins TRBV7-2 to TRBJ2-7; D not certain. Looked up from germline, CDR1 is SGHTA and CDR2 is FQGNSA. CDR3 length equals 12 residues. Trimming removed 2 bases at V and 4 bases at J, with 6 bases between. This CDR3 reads CASSLSGYEQYF. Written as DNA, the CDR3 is TGTGCCAGCAGCTTATCAGGATACGAGCAGTACTTC.

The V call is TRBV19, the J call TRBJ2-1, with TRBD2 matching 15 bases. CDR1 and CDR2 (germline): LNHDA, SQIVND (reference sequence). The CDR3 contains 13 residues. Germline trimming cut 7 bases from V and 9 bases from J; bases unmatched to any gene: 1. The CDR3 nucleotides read TGTGCCAGTACGGGACTAGCGGGAGGTGAGCAGTTCTTC. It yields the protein CASTGLAGGEQFF.

The CDR3 sequence: CASTDLTGQASTDTQYF. The CDR3 nucleotides are TGTGCCAGCACCGACCTAACAGGGCAAGCTAGCACAGATACGCAGTATTTT. This chain joins TRBV28 and TRBJ2-3, with a weak D call TRBD1 (6 bases). Germline loops: CDR1 MDHEN, CDR2 SYDVKM. The V and J ends lost 7 bases and 0 bases respectively, with 20 bases between them. The CDR3 sequence is 17 residues long.

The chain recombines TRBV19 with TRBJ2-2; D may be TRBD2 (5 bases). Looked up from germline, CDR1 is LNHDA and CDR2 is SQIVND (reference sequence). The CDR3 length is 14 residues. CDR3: CATSTRAGTGELFF. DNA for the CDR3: TGTGCTACCAGTACGAGGGCCGGTACCGGGGAGCTGTTTTTT.

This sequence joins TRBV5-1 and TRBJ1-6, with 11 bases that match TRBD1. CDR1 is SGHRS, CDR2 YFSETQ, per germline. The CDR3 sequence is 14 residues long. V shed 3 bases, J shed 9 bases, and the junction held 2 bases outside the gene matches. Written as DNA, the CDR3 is TGCGCCAGCAGCTCCGGGACAGGGGGTTCACCCCTCCACTTT. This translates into CASSSGTGGSPLHF.

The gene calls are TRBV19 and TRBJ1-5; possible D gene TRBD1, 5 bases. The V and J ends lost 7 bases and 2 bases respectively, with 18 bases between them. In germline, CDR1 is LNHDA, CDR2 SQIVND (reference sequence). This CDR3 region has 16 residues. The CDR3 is CASTVEAGSGNQPQHF. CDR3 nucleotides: TGTGCCAGTACCGTGGAGGCAGGGAGCGGCAATCAGCCCCAGCATTTT.

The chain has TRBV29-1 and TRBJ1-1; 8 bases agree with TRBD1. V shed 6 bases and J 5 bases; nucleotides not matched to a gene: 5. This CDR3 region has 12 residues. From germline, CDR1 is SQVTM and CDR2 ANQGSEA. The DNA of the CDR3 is TGCAGCGTCCGGGACAGGTGGACTGAAGCTTTCTTT. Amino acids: CSVRDRWTEAFF.

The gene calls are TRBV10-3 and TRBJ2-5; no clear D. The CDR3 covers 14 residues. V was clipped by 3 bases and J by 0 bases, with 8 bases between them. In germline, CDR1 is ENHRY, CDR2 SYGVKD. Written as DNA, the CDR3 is TGTGCCATCAGTGACAGCAGAGACCAAGAGACCCAGTACTTC. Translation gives CAISDSRDQETQYF.

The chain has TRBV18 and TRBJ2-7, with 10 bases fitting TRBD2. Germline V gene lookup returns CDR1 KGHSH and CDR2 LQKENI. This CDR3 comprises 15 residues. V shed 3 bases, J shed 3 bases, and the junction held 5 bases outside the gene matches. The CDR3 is CASSPASGSIYEQYF. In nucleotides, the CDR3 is TGTGCCAGCTCACCCGCTAGCGGGAGCATCTACGAGCAGTACTTC. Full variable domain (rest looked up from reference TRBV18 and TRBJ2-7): NAGVMQNPRHLVRRRGQEARLRCSPMKGHSHVYWYRQLPEEGLKFMVYLQKENIIDESGMPKERFSAEFPKEGPSILRIQQVVRGDSAAYFCASSPASGSIYEQYFGPGTRLTVT.

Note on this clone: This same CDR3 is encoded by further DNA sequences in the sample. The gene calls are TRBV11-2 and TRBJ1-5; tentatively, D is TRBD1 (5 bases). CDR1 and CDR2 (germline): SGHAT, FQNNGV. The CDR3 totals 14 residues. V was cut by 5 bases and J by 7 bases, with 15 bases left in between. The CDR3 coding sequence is TGTGCCAGCAGCCCAGACAGAGTAGGGCAGCCCCAGCATTTT. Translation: CASSPDRVGQPQHF.

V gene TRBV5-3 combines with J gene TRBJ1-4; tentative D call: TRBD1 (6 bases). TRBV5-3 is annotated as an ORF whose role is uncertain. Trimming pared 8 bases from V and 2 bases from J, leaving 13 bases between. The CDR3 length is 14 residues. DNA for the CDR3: TGTGCCAGGGCCAGGGGACACACTAATGAAAAACTGTTTTTT. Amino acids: CARARGHTNEKLFF.

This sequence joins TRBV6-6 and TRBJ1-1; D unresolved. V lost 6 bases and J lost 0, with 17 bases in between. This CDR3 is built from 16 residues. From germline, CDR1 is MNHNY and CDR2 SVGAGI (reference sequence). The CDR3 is CASRYHAASMNTEAFF. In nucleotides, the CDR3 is TGTGCCAGCAGATACCACGCGGCTTCGATGAACACTGAAGCTTTCTTT.

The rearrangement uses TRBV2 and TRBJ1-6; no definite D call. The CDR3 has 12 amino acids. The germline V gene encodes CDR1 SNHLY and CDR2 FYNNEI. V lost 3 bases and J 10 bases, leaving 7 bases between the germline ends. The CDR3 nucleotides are TGTGCCAGCAGTGATAGGATGTCACCCCTCCACTTT. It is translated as CASSDRMSPLHF.